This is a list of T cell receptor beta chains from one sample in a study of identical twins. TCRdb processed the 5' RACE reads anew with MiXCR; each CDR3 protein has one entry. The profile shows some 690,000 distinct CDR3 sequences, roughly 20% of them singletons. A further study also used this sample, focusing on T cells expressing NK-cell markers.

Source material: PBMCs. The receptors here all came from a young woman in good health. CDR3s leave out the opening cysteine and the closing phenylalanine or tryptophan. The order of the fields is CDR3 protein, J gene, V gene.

CDR3aa: ASSPQTSGGYEQY
j_gene: TRBJ2-7
v_gene: TRBV7-2

CDR3aa: ASSLGVVGGRSSYEQY
j_gene: TRBJ2-7
v_gene: TRBV5-1

CDR3aa: ASSSGSYEQF
j_gene: TRBJ2-1
v_gene: TRBV7-2

CDR3aa: ASSRIDRGLNYGYT
j_gene: TRBJ1-2
v_gene: TRBV6-1

CDR3aa: ASSFGLADIYEQY
j_gene: TRBJ2-7
v_gene: TRBV7-2

CDR3aa: SARFRAEGYT
j_gene: TRBJ1-2
v_gene: TRBV20-1

CDR3aa: ASSQKGATDTQY
j_gene: TRBJ2-3
v_gene: TRBV4-2

CDR3aa: ASSGEVGSPLH
j_gene: TRBJ1-6
v_gene: TRBV4-3

CDR3aa: SVVDTGELF
j_gene: TRBJ2-2
v_gene: TRBV29-1

CDR3aa: SALPTRGGEQY
j_gene: TRBJ2-7
v_gene: TRBV20-1

CDR3aa: SARDARDRLRQQY
j_gene: TRBJ2-7
v_gene: TRBV20-1

CDR3aa: ASSNPQGTYEQY
j_gene: TRBJ2-7
v_gene: TRBV19

CDR3aa: ASSLIHGGNTIY
j_gene: TRBJ1-3
v_gene: TRBV5-6

CDR3aa: ASGTSGIRSRGEQF
j_gene: TRBJ2-1
v_gene: TRBV10-2

CDR3aa: SATISDSGNSPLH
j_gene: TRBJ1-6
v_gene: TRBV20-1

CDR3aa: ASSLAGPREGYT
j_gene: TRBJ1-2
v_gene: TRBV5-1

CDR3aa: ASSFSRDRELSNYGYT
j_gene: TRBJ1-2
v_gene: TRBV12-3/TRBV12-4

CDR3aa: ASSNAGFGQPQH
j_gene: TRBJ1-5
v_gene: TRBV6-1

CDR3aa: ASSSGTGIFDEQF
j_gene: TRBJ2-1
v_gene: TRBV27

CDR3aa: ASSLGLAGLNTQY
j_gene: TRBJ2-3
v_gene: TRBV7-2

CDR3aa: ASSFFGGEQF
j_gene: TRBJ2-1
v_gene: TRBV12-3/TRBV12-4

CDR3aa: SVGPSSVADTQY
j_gene: TRBJ2-3
v_gene: TRBV29-1

CDR3aa: AIRGTGGEYEQY
j_gene: TRBJ2-7
v_gene: TRBV10-3

CDR3aa: ASSHRTSGGASGETQY
j_gene: TRBJ2-5
v_gene: TRBV5-1

CDR3aa: ASSVGSASSYEQY
j_gene: TRBJ2-7
v_gene: TRBV9

CDR3aa: ASSWGGANYGYT
j_gene: TRBJ1-2
v_gene: TRBV3-1

CDR3aa: SARRVGREQY
j_gene: TRBJ2-7
v_gene: TRBV20-1

CDR3aa: ASWPGLFNQPQH
j_gene: TRBJ1-5
v_gene: TRBV12-3/TRBV12-4

CDR3aa: ASSEGGSTDTQY
j_gene: TRBJ2-3
v_gene: TRBV10-2

CDR3aa: ASLMSGAPS
j_gene: TRBJ2-3
v_gene: TRBV6-6

CDR3aa: SASPGLAGGTDTQY
j_gene: TRBJ2-3
v_gene: TRBV20-1

CDR3aa: SARDYRGGTEAF
j_gene: TRBJ1-1
v_gene: TRBV20-1

CDR3aa: ASSFLGQRIDTQY
j_gene: TRBJ2-3
v_gene: TRBV27

CDR3aa: ASSRLGTTSNEQF
j_gene: TRBJ2-1
v_gene: TRBV27

CDR3aa: ASSQLAGGPREQF
j_gene: TRBJ2-1
v_gene: TRBV4-3

CDR3aa: ASSYRPMEREGPGELF
j_gene: TRBJ2-2
v_gene: TRBV6-5

CDR3aa: ASSEGVGLPGREAF
j_gene: TRBJ1-1
v_gene: TRBV6-1

CDR3aa: TGGGGTDTQY
j_gene: TRBJ2-3
v_gene: TRBV29-1

CDR3aa: SARDRDRVREQY
j_gene: TRBJ2-7
v_gene: TRBV20-1

CDR3aa: ASSSGTSGSYNEQF
j_gene: TRBJ2-1
v_gene: TRBV7-9

CDR3aa: ASSLSGEYNEQF
j_gene: TRBJ2-1
v_gene: TRBV7-3